Following are 18 T cell receptor beta chains from one sample sequenced in a study of post-analysis software for immune sequencing data. General study results and limits: About five TRBV segments appeared more often in patients than in controls, and TRBV5-6, TRBV5-1 and TRBV20-1 were among these.

Their antigen targets remain unknown. Prepared libraries of TCR beta cDNA carried unique molecular identifiers. Using its own MiXCR run on the PCR reads, TCRdb lists one record per CDR3 protein. Of 650,000 to 850,000 distinct CDR3 sequences listed, about 50% are singletons. The sequenced sample was blood. The receptor source for this set is a girl between 5 and 17 years old with multiple sclerosis.

In this sample, this clonotype turned up a few times. The chain recombines TRBV12-3 or TRBV12-4 with TRBJ2-3, with TRBD1 matching 11 bases. This CDR3 comprises 16 residues. J gave up 4 bases and V 4 bases, and 7 bases lay outside the gene matches. The CDR3 DNA reads TGTGCCAGCAGTTACTGGACAGGGGGCGGTGCAGATACGCAGTATTTT. Protein: CASSYWTGGGADTQYF.

This clonotype was detected a few times. This sequence joins TRBV5-1 and TRBJ2-5; no firm D call. The CDR3 runs 14 residues. V was shortened by 1 base and J by 2 bases, with 9 bases between the two germline ends. The germline V gene encodes CDR1 SGHRS and CDR2 YFSETQ. This chain's CDR3 is CASSLSAGQETQYF. The CDR3 nucleotides read TGCGCCAGCAGCTTGTCGGCCGGACAAGAGACCCAGTACTTC.

This clonotype was seen a single time. The CDR3 loop is CASSLSTSLRNEQFF. CDR3 nucleotides: TGCGCCAGCAGCTTGAGTACTAGTCTGCGCAATGAGCAGTTCTTC. The chain joins TRBV5-1 to TRBJ2-1; a possible D gene is TRBD2 (5 bases). CDR3 length: 15 amino acids. V was pared by 1 base and J by 6 bases, with 14 bases between. CDR1 SGHRS and CDR2 YFSETQ come from the germline V gene.

Here the CDR3 reads CASSFMAGGGSSYEQYF. CDR3 bases: TGTGCCAGCAGTTTCATGGCGGGAGGAGGGAGCTCCTACGAGCAGTACTTC. The chain employs TRBV12-3 or TRBV12-4 and TRBJ2-7; 8 bases agree with TRBD2. V was clipped by 3 bases and J by 0 bases; unmatched bases: 10. The CDR3 is made up of 17 amino acids.

The chain links TRBV7-2 to TRBJ2-5; 10 bases fit TRBD2. The DNA end is a closer match to TRBJ2-7, so the J assignment may be wrong. CDR1 is SGHTA and CDR2 is FQGNSA in the germline V gene. This CDR3 is built from 18 residues. The CDR3 here is CASSRLKAGGQGSYEQYF. In DNA, the CDR3 is TGTGCCAGCAGCCGACTCAAAGCGGGGGGGCAGGGGTCCTACGAGCAGTACTTC.

The V and J genes are TRBV6-5 and TRBJ2-1, with D possibly matching TRBD1 (5 bases). The J call may be in error: the DNA end matches TRBJ2-7 better. This CDR3 has 13 residues. Germline V CDR1 and CDR2: MNHEY, SVGAGI. The CDR3 DNA reads TGTGCCAGCAGTTACGGTAGGGGTGGCCAGCAGTACTTC. Protein sequence: CASSYGRGGQQYF.

This clonotype was detected only a few times. The V call is TRBV6-5, the J call TRBJ2-7; D uncertain. Germline V gene data show CDR1 as MNHEY and CDR2 as SVGAGI. The CDR3 has 16 amino acids. V lost 0 bases and J lost 0, with 12 bases in between. CDR3 in DNA: TGTGCCAGCAGTTACTCTGCTACGTACAGCTCCTACGAGCAGTACTTC. This translates into CASSYSATYSSYEQYF.

In regard to this clonotype: Compared with germline, one end of the junction differs, possibly owing to a read error. V and J are TRBV14 and TRBJ2-4, with a possible D match to TRBD2 (5 bases). The J call could be wrong; TRBJ2-7 is a better fit for the DNA end. Germline V gene lookup returns CDR1 SGHDN and CDR2 FVKESK. The CDR3 spans 15 residues. The CDR3 reads CTSSHWVRGNYEQYF. The CDR3 DNA reads TGTACCAGCAGCCATTGGGTTCGGGGAAACTACGAGCAGTACTTC.

This clonotype showed up just once. The gene calls are TRBV12-3 or TRBV12-4 and TRBJ2-1; 7 bases agree with TRBD1. The length of the CDR3 is 16 residues. After removal of 7 bases from V and 0 bases from J, the junction contained 9 bases not matched to a gene. The CDR3 loop is CASTPLGQSSYNEQFF. DNA of the CDR3: TGTGCCAGCACCCCATTGGGACAGAGCTCCTACAATGAGCAGTTCTTC.

The J gene is TRBJ1-5, the V gene TRBV29-1, with a tentative D call TRBD1 (6 bases). CDR3 length: 13 amino acids. Deletions cut 5 bases from V and 7 bases from J, with 15 bases between. Germline CDR1 and CDR2: SQVTM and ANQGSEA. Written as DNA, the CDR3 is TGCAGCGTTCAACAGGGTACGGAACAGCCCCAGCATTTT. This codes for CSVQQGTEQPQHF.

This clonotype was observed a handful of times. This chain links TRBV29-1 with TRBJ1-2, with 10 positions matching TRBD1. CDR3 length: 15 amino acids. Losses at the gene ends were 8 bases for V and 3 bases for J; bases not matched to a gene: 12. CDR1 is SQVTM, CDR2 ANQGSEA, per germline. The CDR3 bases are TGCAGCTTCCGTGAGGACAGGGGGTTTCACTATGGCTACACCTTC. Protein: CSFREDRGFHYGYTF.

This clonotype has only one observation. The chain is built from TRBV7-3 and TRBJ2-1; 11 bases fit TRBD1. Germline CDR1 is SGHTA and CDR2 is FQGTGA. CDR3 length: 14 amino acids. Trimming removed 4 bases from V and 9 bases from J; junction bases left unmatched: 5. For the CDR3, the DNA is TGTGCCAGCAGCTCGGGACAGGGGGAGACTGAGCAGTTCTTC. It yields the protein CASSSGQGETEQFF.

This clonotype was counted only a few times. This sequence joins TRBV7-3 and TRBJ2-4; 7 bases match TRBD1. The end of the DNA fits TRBJ2-7 better, so the J call may be wrong. This CDR3 spans 16 amino acids. Germline V lookup: CDR1 SGHTA, CDR2 FQGTGA. The CDR3 sequence: CASRSTPRTGGAEQYF. The DNA of the CDR3 is TGTGCCAGCAGGTCAACTCCTCGGACAGGTGGGGCCGAGCAGTACTTC.

This clonotype showed up just a few times. The chain recombines TRBV27 with TRBJ2-1; no firm D call. This CDR3 region has 14 residues. The V end lost 6 bases, the J end lost 8 bases, and 17 bases lay between the germline ends. Germline V gene sequence: CDR1 MNHEY, CDR2 SMNVEV (reference sequence). The CDR3 here is CASRRPRLSDEQFF. Here the CDR3 DNA reads TGTGCCAGCAGACGCCCACGCTTGAGCGATGAGCAGTTCTTC.

This clonotype was observed a few times. The V and J genes are TRBV14 and TRBJ2-5; D not resolved. Germline values: CDR1 SGHDN, CDR2 FVKESK. Trimming removed 1 base from V and 5 bases from J, with 17 bases in between. This CDR3 is 16 amino acids long. Here the CDR3 DNA reads TGTGCCAGCAGCCAAGGGGATTTGACCCGCTCGGAGACCCAGTACTTC. Translating it yields CASSQGDLTRSETQYF.

The rearrangement joins TRBV12-3 or TRBV12-4 to TRBJ2-5; 9 nucleotides match TRBD2. The CDR3 runs 18 residues. V trimming: 5 bases; J trimming: 2 bases; junction bases outside the gene matches: 15. The CDR3 DNA reads as TGTGCCAGCAGTCTCCCCGGGTGGTATAGCGGGAGTCAAGAGACCCAGTACTTC. Amino acid sequence: CASSLPGWYSGSQETQYF.

The genes are TRBV29-1 and TRBJ2-1; 8 bases line up with TRBD2. The germline V gene has CDR1 SQVTM and CDR2 ANQGSEA. The CDR3 sequence is 15 residues long. Trimming took 4 bases from V and 6 from J; bases not matched to a gene: 11. For the CDR3, the DNA is TGCAGCGTTGTAGGGGCGAGCGGGAGAGGCAATGAGCAGTTCTTC. Translating it yields CSVVGASGRGNEQFF.

The genes are TRBV5-1 and TRBJ2-1; 14 nucleotides line up with TRBD2. Germline V gene data show CDR1 as SGHRS and CDR2 as YFSETQ. J gave up 0 bases and V 4 bases, and 6 bases lay outside the gene matches. CDR3 length: 18 residues. CDR3 protein: CASSRGLAGGRSYNEQFF. The CDR3, as DNA: TGCGCCAGCAGCCGCGGACTAGCGGGGGGCCGCTCCTACAATGAGCAGTTCTTC.